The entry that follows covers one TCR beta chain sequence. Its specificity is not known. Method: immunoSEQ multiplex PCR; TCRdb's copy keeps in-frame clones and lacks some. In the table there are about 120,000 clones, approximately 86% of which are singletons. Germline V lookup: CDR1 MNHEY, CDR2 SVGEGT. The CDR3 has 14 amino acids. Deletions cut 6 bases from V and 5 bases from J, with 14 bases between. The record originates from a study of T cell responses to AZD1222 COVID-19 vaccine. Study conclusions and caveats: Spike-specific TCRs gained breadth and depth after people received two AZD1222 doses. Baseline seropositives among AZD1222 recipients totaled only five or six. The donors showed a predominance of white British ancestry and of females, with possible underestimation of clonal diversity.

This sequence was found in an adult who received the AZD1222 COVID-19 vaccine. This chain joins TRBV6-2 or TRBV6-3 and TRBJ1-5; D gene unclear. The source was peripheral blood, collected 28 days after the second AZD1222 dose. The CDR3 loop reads CASSPPLTHQPQHF. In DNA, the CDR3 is TGTGCCAGCAGCCCCCCCCTGACCCATCAGCCCCAGCATTTT.